These T cell receptor beta chains were read from a single sample in a study of blood T cell repertoires in COVID-19. Generated by immunoSEQ multiplex PCR, the TCRdb table keeps only in-frame clones and is missing some. The sample lists approximately 160,000 clones, less than 85% seen once, with 4% to 4.5% in the top ten. The sequenced sample was PBMCs or T cells enriched from blood (not recorded which). These receptors originate from a woman in her forties or fifties who had recovered from COVID-19. Both conserved end residues are part of each CDR3. The order of the fields is V gene, J gene, CDR3 protein.

TRBV5-6	TRBJ2-3	CASSRTTGTEYLSTDTQYF
TRBV30	TRBJ1-5	CAWSVSGPQHF
TRBV5-4	TRBJ1-2	CASSFPGEGRGGYTF
TRBV28	TRBJ1-5	CASRQGIGQPQHF
TRBV7-3	TRBJ2-5	CASSSVPGETQYF
TRBV23-1	TRBJ1-2	CASSQNNEQGVNYGYTF
TRBV7-9	TRBJ1-2	CASSPSGGGKGYTF
TRBV15	TRBJ1-4	CATSRVDRGREKLFF
TRBV2	TRBJ1-1	CAGGRDTEAFF
TRBV27	TRBJ1-1	CASSFDRLNTEAFF
TRBV27	TRBJ1-6	CASSFEFTGGISPLHF
TRBV11-2	TRBJ2-1	CASSPYTLGSNEQFF
TRBV7-2	TRBJ2-2	CASSLGRRVGELFF
TRBV18	TRBJ1-5	CASSELPGANQPQHF
TRBV15	TRBJ1-5	CATSRGARNQPQHF
TRBV18	TRBJ2-1	CASSPAGLALNEQFF
TRBV6-1	TRBJ1-2	CASSEIPGGSF
TRBV3-1/TRBV3-2	TRBJ2-2	CASSPSRPPGAGELFF
TRBV7-9	TRBJ2-1	CASSSPHSSGDPYNEQFF
TRBV3-1/TRBV3-2	TRBJ1-2	CASSQSDRGYGYTF
TRBV5-5	TRBJ2-1	CASSLAAQGARSEQFF
TRBV11-3	TRBJ1-1	CASSVRRGEAFF
TRBV19	TRBJ2-1	CASTITGLAGGQEQFF
TRBV28	TRBJ1-3	CASSSGQGPGNTIYF
TRBV6-4	TRBJ2-2	CASSAEEGLVAGELFF
TRBV19	TRBJ1-5	CASSIESGQPQHF
TRBV7-3	TRBJ2-6	CASSLSGSGANVLTF
TRBV7-3	TRBJ1-2	CASSPSGGGDYGYTF
TRBV6-1	TRBJ1-2	CASSEIQTYGYTF
TRBV2	TRBJ1-5	CASSDAGYSNQPQHF
TRBV7-9	TRBJ2-3	CASSPAGGRVTDTQYF
TRBV29-1	TRBJ2-3	CSVSGGPTDTQYF
TRBV5-5	TRBJ2-1	CASSENLLSGLHNEQFF
TRBV28	TRBJ1-1	CASSPLQGGMNTEAFF